This T cell receptor beta chain was documented in a study of human T cells and chemical hapten exposure. Study in general: Small volume differences among pooled libraries mainly caused per-sample TCR yield variation.

This clonotype was counted a few times. Its antigen is still unknown. MiXCR, run by TCRdb on the RACE reads, gives a single entry per CDR3 protein. The sample yields tens of thousands of distinct CDR3 sequences, approximately 9.5% seen once. The study, taken as a whole, reports: TCRs above 1 in 1000 frequency did not change with DPC sensitization.

Time point of the sample: patch test 2, 6 weeks after DPC sensitization. Treatment specified: therapeutic diphenylcyclopropenone sensitization with weekly scalp DPC. Whole blood that had not been fractionated was the source of extracted total RNA. Venepuncture was done earlier than the placement of each patch test. The CDR3 covers 12 residues. With 6 bases removed from V and 2 bases from J, the gap between germline ends came to 8 bases. V is TRBV12-3 or TRBV12-4 and J is TRBJ2-7; D remains unclear. This TCR derives from a woman aged 30 to 39 with alopecia areata. Some clones in this sample may be carry-over from other donors' samples. The sample consisted of whole blood, taken in connection with sensitization to the hapten diphenylcyclopropenone (DPC). The CDR3 region has the DNA TGTGCCAGCAGCCAAGGGACCTACGAGCAGTACTTC. It yields the protein CASSQGTYEQYF.